This TCR beta chain is from a study of cytomegalovirus exposure and HLA in healthy donors. Across the whole study: Around 83% of a few hundred genotyped donors fell in the Caucasian-associated ancestry cluster. Findings of the study overall: Most likely, a cluster of highly shared sequence variants arose as a sequencing artifact. A later analysis found most CMV-associated TCR beta chains apparently HLA-restricted.

The PCR contained 60 Vbeta and 13 Jbeta primers. Sequenced by immunoSEQ multiplex PCR; TCRdb stores in-frame clones only, minus some. The table shows about 190,000 clones, with around 80% occurring only once. The CDR3 totals 13 residues. In germline, CDR1 is MGHDK, CDR2 SYGVNS. The V and J ends lost 6 bases and 1 base respectively, with 9 bases between them. This clone was counted many times. The antigen remains unidentified. This TCR came from a woman younger than 35 in good health and CMV-seronegative. The genes are TRBV25-1 and TRBJ1-2; D is unclear. Sequenced: PBMCs. The CDR3 region has the DNA TGTGCCAGCAGCCCCCGGGTTAACTATGGCTACACCTTC. Protein product: CASSPRVNYGYTF.